What follows are 32 T cell receptor beta chains derived from one specimen sequenced in a study of T cells in Graves' hyperthyroidism and ophthalmopathy (dated by TCRdb to about 2019). The library was prepared using multiplex PCR. TCRdb records Illumina HiSeq 2000 as the sequencer. TCR beta CDR3 regions were amplified from RNA transcripts. The TCR CDR3 was subjected to a first round of RT-PCR using the HTBI primer set and the Qiagen OneStep RT-PCR kit. TCRdb itself trimmed the public reads at Q25 with fastp, ran MiXCR and retained productive beta chains. Rows with a matching CDR3 protein are joined into one entry that keeps the most common DNA and genes. Counted in this sample were about 640,000 distinct CDR3 sequences; roughly 20% of them appeared once. The top ten clonotypes cover 30% to 40% of the sample. Sequenced: blood. The receptor set was obtained from a man aged 25 to 40 with Graves' ophthalmopathy.

Details on this clonotype: A read error may be the cause here, since a much bigger clone is one base away. CDR3: CASRPIQGIGAHYEQFF. In nucleotides, the CDR3 is TGTGCCAGCAGACCGATTCAGGGGATTGGTGCACACTATGAGCAGTTCTTC. The rearrangement uses TRBV11-2 and TRBJ2-1, with D perhaps TRBD1 (6 bases). The V gene lost 6 bases and the J gene lost 8 bases, with 26 bases spanning the gap. There are 17 residues in the CDR3. Germline V lookup: CDR1 SGHAT, CDR2 FQNNGV.

This clonotype was seen only a few times. This chain uses TRBV7-8 with TRBJ2-7; no firm D call. Looked up from germline, CDR1 is SGHVS and CDR2 is FQNEAQ. This CDR3 contains 12 residues. The V end was cut by 5 bases, the J end by 3 bases, with 8 bases between. Here the CDR3 DNA reads TGTGCCAGCAGCCCGGATCACTACGAGCAGTACTTC. Its translation: CASSPDHYEQYF.

The chain couples TRBV18 to TRBJ2-2; 9 bases line up with TRBD2. The CDR3 consists of 17 residues. Germline loops: CDR1 KGHSH, CDR2 LQKENI. Trimming removed 3 bases from V and 5 bases from J; junction bases left unmatched: 10. The CDR3 region is CASSPTGAGGPTGELFF. In DNA, the CDR3 is TGTGCCAGCTCACCGACTGGCGCGGGAGGGCCTACCGGGGAGCTGTTTTTT.

The chain recombines TRBV6-5 with TRBJ1-6; D not resolved. This CDR3 is built from 16 residues. Between the trimmed V and J ends, which lost 0 bases and 5 bases, there was a span of 11 bases. Germline values: CDR1 MNHEY, CDR2 SVGAGI. Here the CDR3 DNA reads TGTGCCAGCAGTTACTCCGGAGGGCGGAATAATTCACCCCTCCACTTT. Encoded protein: CASSYSGGRNNSPLHF.

The DNA of the CDR3 is TGTGCCACCAGCGTCGGGGCGGGAGAGGTAGATACGCAGTATTTT. The encoded protein is CATSVGAGEVDTQYF. The genes are TRBV24-1 and TRBJ2-3; 7 positions match TRBD2. Germline values: CDR1 KGHDR, CDR2 SFDVKD. The CDR3 spans 15 residues. V gave up 7 bases and J gave up 5 bases; unmatched junction bases: 11.

The chain carries TRBV12-3 or TRBV12-4 and TRBJ2-5; D is possibly TRBD1 or TRBD2 (6 bases each). Trimming removed 6 bases at V and 5 bases at J, with 13 bases between. The CDR3 is 13 amino acids. The DNA for the CDR3 is TGTGCCAGCAGCGGGAGAGGGGGGGAGACCCAGTACTTC. Protein: CASSGRGGETQYF.

The chain is built from TRBV6-2 or TRBV6-3 and TRBJ2-5, with D unclear. V was trimmed by 8 bases and J by 4 bases, leaving 32 bases between them. The germline gives CDR1 MNHEY, CDR2 SVGEGT. CDR3 length: 19 amino acids. CDR3: CASYITSLSTGTQRETQYF. The CDR3 coding sequence is TGTGCCAGCTATATCACCTCCTTAAGCACGGGTACCCAGCGAGAGACCCAGTACTTC.

The table lists this clonotype with a few counts. V is TRBV6-1 and J is TRBJ2-3, with D unresolved. CDR3 length: 14 residues. Between the trimmed V and J ends, which lost 7 bases and 2 bases, there was a span of 13 bases. Germline V gives CDR1 MNHNS, CDR2 SASEGT. The CDR3 here is CASNPTTDTDTQYF. Written as DNA, the CDR3 is TGTGCCAGCAACCCAACTACAGACACAGATACGCAGTATTTT.

This sequence joins TRBV19 and TRBJ1-6; 9 positions match TRBD1. The junction had 10 bases not matched to a gene; V was cut back by 6 bases and J by 7 bases. The CDR3 has 16 residues. Germline CDR1 and CDR2: LNHDA and SQIVND (reference sequence). The chain's CDR3 is CASRVLGQGLNSPLHF. The CDR3 nucleotides read TGTGCCAGTAGGGTACTGGGACAGGGTCTGAATTCACCCCTCCACTTT.

This clonotype has more than one count but fewer than ten. V and J are TRBV7-9 and TRBJ2-7; unclear D gene. Germline V gives CDR1 SEHNR, CDR2 FQNEAQ (reference sequence). The CDR3 runs 15 residues. V lost 5 bases and J lost 1, with 15 bases in between. The CDR3 nucleotides are TGTGCCAGCAGCACAACAGCTCCACCTTCCTACGAGCAGTACTTC. It yields the protein CASSTTAPPSYEQYF.

The chain combines TRBV6-1 with TRBJ2-5; D perhaps matches TRBD1 (6 bases). Trimming pared 6 bases from V and 9 bases from J, leaving 20 bases between. The CDR3 totals 14 residues. Germline assignment: CDR1 MNHNS and CDR2 SASEGT. The DNA for the CDR3 is TGTGCCAGCAGAGGATACAGGGCAGCCAGGGCCCAGTACTTC. Translation gives CASRGYRAARAQYF.

A note on this clonotype: No conserved phenylalanine or tryptophan ends this CDR3, so it is likely a read error. This chain connects TRBV24-1 to TRBJ2-1; D ambiguous. The CDR3 spans 15 residues. Per germline, CDR1 KGHDR and CDR2 SFDVKD. The V gene lost 3 bases and the J gene lost 3 bases, with 11 bases spanning the gap. The CDR3 DNA is TGTGCCACCAGTGATAAGAAGGCCTTCTACAATGAGCAGTTCGTC. Translation gives CATSDKKAFYNEQFV.

This chain uses TRBV19 with TRBJ1-1; D remains ambiguous. The CDR3 spans 11 residues. Germline CDR1 LNHDA, CDR2 SQIVND (reference sequence). Between the trimmed V and J ends, which lost 3 bases and 7 bases, there was a span of 6 bases. The CDR3 region is CASSILFEAFF. The CDR3 nucleotides are TGTGCCAGTAGTATTCTGTTTGAAGCTTTCTTT.

This clonotype was observed a handful of times. The chain uses TRBV27 and TRBJ2-6; D perhaps matches TRBD1 (5 bases). V lost 9 bases and J lost 2, with 11 bases in between. The V gene's germline CDR1 is MNHEY and CDR2 SMNVEV (reference sequence). This CDR3 region has 14 residues. CDR3 bases: TGTGCCAGTTCAACAGGAACTGGGGCCAACGTCCTGACTTTC. Translated: CASSTGTGANVLTF.

The chain employs TRBV6-1 and TRBJ2-1; 14 bases fit TRBD2. Germline CDR1 and CDR2: MNHNS and SASEGT. With 0 bases clipped from V and 10 bases from J, the junction kept 8 bases outside the gene matches. This CDR3 is 17 amino acids long. CDR3 sequence: CASSEARLAGGSREQFF. The CDR3 DNA reads as TGTGCCAGCAGTGAAGCGAGACTAGCGGGAGGGTCCCGGGAGCAGTTCTTC.

This clonotype was observed a few times. The V gene is TRBV12-3 or TRBV12-4, the J gene TRBJ2-1; 12 bases are a match to TRBD2. This CDR3 has 12 residues. After removal of 10 bases from V and 8 bases from J, the junction contained 3 bases not matched to a gene. In DNA form, the CDR3 reads TGTGCCAACAGACTAGCGGGAGATGAGCAGTTCTTC. Its translation: CANRLAGDEQFF.

In this sample, this clonotype turned up many times. CDR3 loop: CASSPSVGAYEQYF. CDR3 DNA sequence: TGTGCCAGCAGCCCGTCAGTGGGGGCCTACGAGCAGTACTTC. This chain uses TRBV11-2 with TRBJ2-7; the D gene could be TRBD1 or TRBD2 (5 bases each). Germline-derived CDR1 and CDR2 are SGHAT and FQNNGV. This CDR3 comprises 14 residues. The ends were cut back, 5 bases at V and 2 bases at J, with 13 bases in the middle. Drawing the rest from reference TRBV11-2 and TRBJ2-7, the complete variable domain is EAGVAQSPRYKIIEKRQSVAFWCNPISGHATLYWYQQILGQGPKLLIQFQNNGVVDDSQLPKDRFSAERLKGVDSTLKIQPAKLEDSAVYLCASSPSVGAYEQYFGPGTRLTVT.

This clonotype was counted a few times. The gene calls are TRBV28 and TRBJ1-2; a weak D match, TRBD1 (5 bases). CDR3 length: 13 amino acids. CDR1 and CDR2 from the germline V gene are MDHEN and SYDVKM. Trimming cost V 6 bases and J 2 bases, with 10 bases left between them. CDR3 in amino acids: CASSGSGNYGYTF. The CDR3 DNA sequence: TGTGCCAGCAGCGGATCAGGGAACTATGGCTACACCTTC.

This chain joins TRBV15 and TRBJ2-2; unclear D gene. V lost 0 bases to trimming and J lost 7 bases, with 9 bases between them. Germline V gene lookup returns CDR1 LNHNV and CDR2 YYDKDF (reference sequence). The CDR3 has 14 amino acids. In DNA form, the CDR3 reads TGTGCCACCAGCAGAGATCGAAGGAACGGGGAGCTGTTTTTT. It encodes CATSRDRRNGELFF. The full variable domain, rest sourced from reference TRBV15 and TRBJ2-2, is DAMVIQNPRYQVTQFGKPVTLSCSQTLNHNVMYWYQQKSSQAPKLLFHYYDKDFNNEADTPDNFQSRRPNTSFCFLDIRSPGLGDTAMYLCATSRDRRNGELFFGEGSRLTVL.

This clonotype was detected a few times. The chain combines TRBV27 with TRBJ2-1, with D unresolved. Germline V gene data show CDR1 as MNHEY and CDR2 as SMNVEV (reference sequence). This CDR3 spans 12 amino acids. Trimming removed 7 bases at V and 5 bases at J, with 9 bases between. The CDR3 bases are TGTGCCAGCATGAAGCGAGACAATGAGCAGTTCTTC. Protein sequence: CASMKRDNEQFF.

This clonotype has a handful of counts. The chain employs TRBV11-2 and TRBJ2-1; 11 nucleotides agree with TRBD2. With 2 bases clipped from V and 10 bases from J, the junction kept 13 bases outside the gene matches. Germline assignment: CDR1 SGHAT and CDR2 FQNNGV. This CDR3 is 17 amino acids long. CDR3 nucleotides: TGTGCCAGCAGCTTATCTGTAGCGGGAGGGCCTCAGAAGGAGCAGTTCTTC. Protein product: CASSLSVAGGPQKEQFF.

The V gene is TRBV6-1, the J gene TRBJ1-1; 9 bases map to TRBD1. J gave up 5 bases and V 6 bases, and 13 bases lay outside the gene matches. Germline lookup yields CDR1 MNHNS and CDR2 SASEGT. CDR3 size: 16 residues. The CDR3 loop reads CASSPGTGQVGTEAFF. In DNA, the CDR3 is TGTGCCAGCAGCCCTGGGACAGGGCAAGTGGGGACTGAAGCTTTCTTT.

CDR3 amino acids: CASSPSEGQISYNEQFF. The CDR3 region has the DNA TGTGCCAGCTCACCGAGTGAGGGACAGATCTCCTACAATGAGCAGTTCTTC. The chain uses TRBV18 and TRBJ2-1, with TRBD1 identical over 7 bases. Trimming cost V 3 bases and J 0 bases; bases outside gene matches: 8. Germline lookup yields CDR1 KGHSH and CDR2 LQKENI. The CDR3 consists of 17 residues.

V is TRBV20-1 and J is TRBJ1-6; possibly TRBD1 for D (5 bases). Germline-derived CDR1 and CDR2 are DFQATT and SNEGSKA (reference sequence). The CDR3 length is 15 residues. V was trimmed by 6 bases and J by 0 bases, leaving 12 bases between them. CDR3 sequence (DNA): TGCAGTGCCTCGAGACAGAGCTCCTATAATTCACCCCTCCACTTT. This encodes CSASRQSSYNSPLHF.

V gene TRBV20-1 combines with J gene TRBJ2-2; no definite D call. Trimming took 1 base from V and 0 from J, leaving 9 bases between them. The CDR3 extends over 15 amino acids. In germline, CDR1 is DFQATT, CDR2 SNEGSKA (reference sequence). CDR3 in amino acids: CSARVQRANTGELFF. Here the CDR3 DNA reads TGCAGTGCTAGAGTCCAGCGAGCGAACACCGGGGAGCTGTTTTTT.

This clonotype was counted only a few times. This chain uses TRBV5-1 with TRBJ2-3; unclear D gene. This CDR3 is built from 14 residues. V was cut by 5 bases and J by 4 bases, with 14 bases left in between. The germline V gene encodes CDR1 SGHRS and CDR2 YFSETQ. The CDR3 DNA is TGCGCCAGCAGGGCCGGCCCGGCCGCAGATACGCAGTATTTT. Translating gives CASRAGPAADTQYF. The variable domain in full, completed from reference TRBV5-1 and TRBJ2-3, reads KAGVTQTPRYLIKTRGQQVTLSCSPISGHRSVSWYQQTPGQGLQFLFEYFSETQRNKGNFPGRFSGRQFSNSRSEMNVSTLELGDSALYLCASRAGPAADTQYFGPGTRLTVL.

This clonotype occurred many times. The genes are TRBV3-1 and TRBJ1-2; D perhaps matches TRBD1 (5 bases). Germline V CDR1 and CDR2: LGHDT, YNNKEL (reference sequence). With 1 base removed from V and 8 bases from J, the gap between germline ends came to 14 bases. This CDR3 has 14 amino acids. The CDR3 coding sequence is TGTGCCAGCAGCCAAGGGTCAGGGTACGGCGGCTACACCTTC. Translation gives CASSQGSGYGGYTF.

This clonotype was counted ten times or more. V is TRBV3-1 and J is TRBJ2-5; D could derive from TRBD1 or TRBD2 (5 bases each). Deletions cut 6 bases from V and 5 bases from J, with 16 bases between. From germline, CDR1 is LGHDT and CDR2 YNNKEL (reference sequence). This CDR3 contains 14 residues. The DNA of the CDR3 is TGTGCCAGCAGGGGATCGGGACGAGGGGAGACCCAGTACTTC. Encoded protein: CASRGSGRGETQYF.

This clonotype appeared a few times. V gene TRBV2 combines with J gene TRBJ2-5; D ambiguous. CDR3 length equals 13 residues. V was clipped by 6 bases and J by 1 base, with 9 bases between them. Germline lookup yields CDR1 SNHLY and CDR2 FYNNEI. CDR3 region: CASRTTFQETQYF. The CDR3 DNA sequence: TGTGCCAGCAGGACGACTTTCCAAGAGACCCAGTACTTC.

The chain couples TRBV5-1 to TRBJ2-2; D is possibly TRBD2 (6 bases). The CDR3 loop spans 16 amino acids. CDR1 and CDR2 from the germline V gene are SGHRS and YFSETQ. The germline V and J ends were trimmed by 2 bases and 0 bases, with 11 bases remaining between them. CDR3 in amino acids: CASSFNGGPNTGELFF. The CDR3 nucleotides read TGCGCCAGCAGCTTCAACGGAGGGCCGAACACCGGGGAGCTGTTTTTT.

This clonotype has at least ten counts. J is TRBJ2-1 and V is TRBV7-2; 8 nucleotides align to TRBD1. The CDR3 spans 16 residues. After removal of 6 bases from V and 5 bases from J, the junction contained 12 bases not matched to a gene. In germline, CDR1 is SGHTA, CDR2 FQGNSA. The CDR3 nucleotides are TGTGCCAGCAGAACCACGGGACAGGTGATCGACAATGAGCAGTTCTTC. The encoded protein is CASRTTGQVIDNEQFF.

This clonotype was observed a few times. The rearrangement links TRBV12-3 or TRBV12-4 to TRBJ2-1; D gene unclear. V lost 8 bases, J lost 8 bases, and 10 bases lay in between. This CDR3 contains 11 residues. The CDR3 DNA reads TGTGCCAGCGCCCGGTTGGATGAGCAGTTCTTC. Residues: CASARLDEQFF.